Many counts were recorded for the clone carrying this TCR beta chain. The target antigen is unknown. The sample originates from a study of CD8 T cells in ankylosing spondylitis. Study-wide results and caveats: Characteristic of ankylosing spondylitis blood, it appeared, was a TCR beta motif comprising several highly homologous variants. A number of the motif variants had already been described in reactive arthritis synovial fluid and blood.

In making TCR beta libraries, quantitative 5'-RACE with molecular barcodes was used. TCRdb re-called the 5' RACE reads through MiXCR, storing one row per CDR3 protein. The table has 200,000 to 250,000 distinct CDR3 sequences, around a quarter seen once. The CDR3 length is 12 residues. V was shortened by 4 bases and J by 6 bases, with 10 bases between the two germline ends. The chain carries TRBV12-3 or TRBV12-4 and TRBJ2-7; no definite D call. The receptor was derived from a male donor with ankylosing spondylitis or in good health (not recorded which). The sample was blood, either unsorted or a sorted T cell fraction (not recorded which). Written as DNA, the CDR3 is TGTGCCAGCAGTTCCGACATCGTCGAGCAGTACTTC. Translation gives CASSSDIVEQYF.